These T cell receptor beta chains were read from a single sample in a study of beta chain features in type 1 diabetes. Data came from immunoSEQ multiplex PCR; TCRdb stores just in-frame clones and leaves some out. Among 200,000 to 250,000 clones, about 9.3% were seen once, and the ten largest hold under 0.035%. The sample taken for sequencing was naive CD4+ T cells from blood. The origin of the receptors is a woman aged 18-29 years in good health. CDR3s include the opening cysteine and the closing phenylalanine or tryptophan. A D gene is named only where the DNA matches it firmly. Where a row states a size, it is once, few, many or the class of an expanded clone; other rows omit it.

size	V	D	J	DNA	CDR3
many	TRBV4-2	.	TRBJ1-2	TGTGCCAGCAGCCAAGCAGGGTATGGCTACACCTTC	CASSQAGYGYTF
.	TRBV5-4	TRBD2	TRBJ2-1	TGTGCCAGCACCGGGACTAGCGGCTCCTACAATGAGCAGTTCTTC	CASTGTSGSYNEQFF
.	TRBV5-4	TRBD1	TRBJ2-3	TGTGCCAGCAGCCTCATGACAGGGCCAACAGATACGCAGTATTTT	CASSLMTGPTDTQYF
few	TRBV11-3	TRBD2	TRBJ2-1	TGTGCCAGCAGCTTAGAACATAGCGGGGGGGCCAATGAGCAGTTCTTC	CASSLEHSGGANEQFF
few	TRBV6-1	.	TRBJ2-1	TGTGCCAGCAGTGAAGGACAGGCTGGCTACAATGAGCAGTTCTTC	CASSEGQAGYNEQFF
.	TRBV18	TRBD2	TRBJ2-5	TGTGCCAGCTCACCAACGGGAGGGCCCGGGGAGACCCAGTACTTC	CASSPTGGPGETQYF
.	TRBV5-4	.	TRBJ2-7	TGTGCCAGCAGCAAGGGACAAGACTACGAGCAGTACTTC	CASSKGQDYEQYF
.	TRBV30	.	TRBJ1-3	TGTGCCTGGAGTGTAGAGATTGTACTTCTGAACACCATATATTTT	CAWSVEIVLLNTIYF
.	TRBV30	TRBD2	TRBJ2-1	TGTGCCTCCCGGCGGCAGGGCGGACTAGCGGAAACCTACAATGAGCAGTTCTTC	CASRRQGGLAETYNEQFF
few	TRBV7-2	.	TRBJ1-2	TGTGCCAGCAGCCCTCTGATGAGTATCTATGGCTACACCTTC	CASSPLMSIYGYTF
few	TRBV5-1	TRBD1	TRBJ2-2	TGCGCCAGCAGTCCTGGACAGGGGAGGCACGGGGAGCTGTTTTTT	CASSPGQGRHGELFF
many	TRBV13	TRBD1	TRBJ2-7	TGTGCCAGCAGCTTATGGGACAGGGACTCCTACGAGCAGTACTTC	CASSLWDRDSYEQYF